This T cell receptor beta chain was retrieved from a study of cytomegalovirus exposure and HLA in healthy donors. This clone came up once. Antigen specificity is unknown. The ends lost 6 bases at V and 3 bases at J; junction bases unmatched: 3. CDR3 length equals 14 residues. Looked up from germline, CDR1 is MNHNS and CDR2 is SASEGT. PCR employed 60 Vbeta and 13 Jbeta primers. Measured with immunoSEQ multiplex PCR; TCRdb has only the in-frame clones, and not every one. The sample has about 160,000 clones, around 78% seen once. The study's findings and limits: A later analysis found most CMV-associated TCR beta chains apparently HLA-restricted. DRB1 showed the most TCR associations and HLA-C the fewest in a later analysis, as rates varied by HLA locus.

The chain recombines TRBV6-1 with TRBJ2-3, with 10 positions matching TRBD1. The sample taken for sequencing was PBMCs. The receptor comes from a woman between 50 and 59 years old in good health and CMV-seropositive. CDR3 protein: CASSWTGGTDTQYF. The CDR3 DNA reads TGTGCCAGCAGCTGGACAGGGGGAACAGATACGCAGTATTTT.